These 18 T cell receptor beta chains share one sample of origin, sequenced in a study of T cells in Graves' hyperthyroidism and ophthalmopathy (dated by TCRdb to between 2018 and 2021). Library method: multiplex PCR. Sequencing instrument: Illumina HiSeq 2000. TCR beta CDR3 regions were amplified from RNA transcripts. The TCR CDR3 was subjected to a first round of RT-PCR using the HTBI primer set and the Qiagen OneStep RT-PCR kit. TCRdb passed the public sequencing reads through fastp at Q25 and MiXCR, retaining productive beta sequences. When rows share a CDR3 protein, they turn into one entry using the most common DNA and genes. The sample table holds tens of thousands of distinct CDR3 sequences, of which around 50% were seen once. The ten largest clones represent 20% to 30% of the sample. Sequences were obtained from blood. Every receptor here comes from a woman aged 40-49 years with Graves' ophthalmopathy.

The chain's CDR3 is CAIGGLAGGRNEQFF. The CDR3 DNA is TGTGCCATCGGGGGACTAGCGGGAGGGCGCAATGAGCAGTTCTTC. The chain couples TRBV10-3 to TRBJ2-1; 16 bases line up with TRBD2. V lost 8 bases to trimming and J lost 6 bases; unmatched junction nucleotides: 4. The CDR3 contains 15 residues. The germline CDR1 and CDR2 sequences are ENHRY and SYGVKD.

This clonotype has ten or more counts. This chain links TRBV27 with TRBJ2-7; TRBD2 aligns across 10 bases. The CDR3 runs 14 residues. The germline gives CDR1 MNHEY, CDR2 SMNVEV (reference sequence). The junction had 9 bases not matched to a gene; V was cut back by 6 bases and J by 7 bases. CDR3: CASRIAGGSLEQYF. The DNA for the CDR3 is TGTGCCAGCAGAATAGCGGGGGGTTCATTGGAGCAGTACTTC.

The gene calls are TRBV7-2 and TRBJ2-3; 9 bases map to TRBD2. The CDR3 totals 15 residues. Losses at the gene ends were 7 bases for V and 3 bases for J; bases not matched to a gene: 8. Germline CDR1 and CDR2: SGHTA and FQGNSA. DNA for the CDR3: TGTGCCAGCACCCAAGGGCGGGAGGGAACAGATACGCAGTATTTT. This gives the protein CASTQGREGTDTQYF.

V gene TRBV5-1 combines with J gene TRBJ2-5, with a tentative D call TRBD1 (6 bases). Germline CDR1 is SGHRS and CDR2 is YFSETQ. The CDR3 is made up of 15 amino acids. The CDR3 here is CDSSLVGHTQETQYF. The CDR3 DNA sequence: TGCGACAGTAGCCTTGTGGGACACACTCAAGAGACCCAGTACTTC.

A word on this clonotype: This may arise from a read error, as a much more abundant clone is one base away. The final CDR3 position lacks the conserved phenylalanine or tryptophan, pointing to a likely read error. The chain has TRBV27 and TRBJ1-1; D remains unclear. The CDR3 is 11 amino acids. Looked up from germline, CDR1 is MNHEY and CDR2 is SMNVEV (reference sequence). With 6 bases removed from V and 1 base from J, the gap between germline ends came to 3 bases. The CDR3 DNA is TGTGCCAGCAGAAAGAACACTGAAGCTTTCTTG. Translating it yields CASRKNTEAFL.

About this clonotype itself: One end of the junction varies from germline; a read error may be responsible. The V call is TRBV19, the J call TRBJ1-2; D remains unclear. CDR1 LNHDA and CDR2 SQIVND come from the germline V gene (reference sequence). The CDR3 has 12 residues. For the CDR3, the DNA is TGTGCCAGTAGTACGCCGGGTCGGGAGGTTGCCTTC. Protein product: CASSTPGREVAF.

In regard to this clonotype: One base away lies a much larger clone, so this may be a sequencing read error. The genes are TRBV4-1 and TRBJ2-4; D is ambiguous. Trimming removed 8 bases from V and 8 bases from J, with 25 bases in between. CDR1 and CDR2 from the germline V gene are MGHRA and YSYEKL. CDR3 length: 16 amino acids. In DNA, the CDR3 is TGCGCCAGCGGCCGCGATGCGACATCTCAAAAGGACATTCAGTACTTC. Translated, it gives CASGRDATSQKDIQYF.

This clonotype has just a few counts. The chain carries TRBV4-1 and TRBJ1-3; D is undetermined. The V gene's germline CDR1 is MGHRA and CDR2 YSYEKL. This CDR3 has 13 residues. Trimming left V 3 bases short and J 7 bases short, with 10 bases between. CDR3 protein: CASSHRTENTIYF. CDR3 coding DNA: TGCGCCAGCAGCCACCGGACGGAGAACACCATATATTTT.

The chain uses TRBV2 and TRBJ2-6; 7 positions match TRBD2. There are 18 residues in the CDR3. Germline CDR1 SNHLY, CDR2 FYNNEI. V lost 4 bases and J lost 0; bases outside the gene matches: 9. CDR3 DNA: TGTGCCAGCAGTGGTAGGCTAGCGGTTCCCTCTGGGGCCAACGTCCTGACTTTC. It encodes CASSGRLAVPSGANVLTF.

The chain links TRBV12-3 or TRBV12-4 to TRBJ2-5, with D possibly matching TRBD2 (5 bases). V dropped 5 bases and J dropped 9 bases, with 13 bases sitting between them. The CDR3 consists of 12 residues. The CDR3 DNA follows: TGTGCCAGCAGTACCCTATTCGGGGCCCAGTACTTC. It translates to CASSTLFGAQYF.

This clonotype was seen ten or more times. The chain is built from TRBV6-5 and TRBJ2-7; tentatively, D is TRBD1 (5 bases). Trimming stripped 2 bases from V and 5 bases from J, with 10 bases between. The germline CDR1 and CDR2 sequences are MNHEY and SVGAGI. The CDR3 spans 13 residues. CDR3 in amino acids: CASSYQGTHEQYF. The CDR3, as DNA: TGTGCCAGCAGTTACCAGGGAACCCACGAGCAGTACTTC.

This clonotype was picked up a small number of times. For the CDR3, the DNA is TGTGCCAGCAGAGGACAGGGAGAACTGGCGGGAGGGCGGGTGAGCGAGCAGTACTTC. Its protein product is CASRGQGELAGGRVSEQYF. The rearrangement uses TRBV10-3 and TRBJ2-7, with a possible D match to TRBD2 (9 bases). The germline V gene has CDR1 ENHRY and CDR2 SYGVKD. The germline V and J ends were trimmed by 10 bases and 6 bases, with 37 bases remaining between them. The CDR3 loop spans 19 amino acids.

This clonotype was recorded many times. A much larger clone lies a single base off, so this may be a read error. V usage is TRBV7-2 and J usage is TRBJ2-7; 12 nucleotides match TRBD2. V shed 5 bases and J 6 bases; nucleotides not matched to a gene: 5. The CDR3 loop spans 14 amino acids. The V gene's germline CDR1 is SGHTA and CDR2 FQGNSA. The CDR3 protein is CASSPSGRAGEQYF. DNA for the CDR3: TGTGCCAGCAGCCCTAGCGGGAGGGCGGGCGAGCAGTACTTC.

About this clonotype: A junction end diverges from the germline sequence, so it may reflect a read error. The V call is TRBV7-6, the J call TRBJ2-7, with 8 bases aligning to TRBD1. Germline V gene lookup returns CDR1 SGHVS and CDR2 FNYEAQ. This CDR3 comprises 17 residues. This CDR3 reads CVSSSPCGQGLGYEQYF. CDR3 coding DNA: TGTGTCAGCAGCTCCCCCTGTGGACAGGGTCTGGGCTACGAGCAGTACTTC.

The chain employs TRBV10-2 and TRBJ2-7; D call uncertain. Germline assignment: CDR1 WSHSY and CDR2 SAAADI. Trimming removed 0 bases from V and 3 bases from J, with 3 bases in between. This CDR3 region has 12 residues. The CDR3 is CASSESGYEQYF. The CDR3 bases are TGCGCCAGCAGTGAGTCCGGCTACGAGCAGTACTTC.

This clonotype was detected ten times or more. The chain employs TRBV11-2 and TRBJ1-2, with 7 bases that match TRBD1. CDR3 length equals 17 residues. V gave up 2 bases and J gave up 6 bases; unmatched junction bases: 15. Germline loops: CDR1 SGHAT, CDR2 FQNNGV. CDR3 protein: CASSLSTGEGRGNGYTF. The CDR3 DNA reads TGTGCCAGCAGCTTAAGCACAGGGGAGGGCCGGGGGAATGGCTACACCTTC.

The chain couples TRBV5-6 to TRBJ2-1; 10 nucleotides align to TRBD1. The CDR3 totals 14 residues. With 0 bases clipped from V and 7 bases from J, the junction kept 1 base outside the gene matches. Germline-derived CDR1 and CDR2 are SGHDT and YYEEEE. CDR3 amino acids: CASSLEGQGNEQFF. The CDR3 region has the DNA TGTGCCAGCAGCTTGGAGGGACAGGGGAATGAGCAGTTCTTC.

This clonotype is judged medium-sized (0.01 to 0.1%). The J gene is TRBJ1-2, the V gene TRBV7-2; no clear D. The germline V gene has CDR1 SGHTA and CDR2 FQGNSA. The ends were cut back, 1 base at V and 5 bases at J, with 11 bases in the middle. The CDR3 extends over 14 amino acids. CDR3 in amino acids: CASSLEGLLYGYTF. CDR3 DNA: TGTGCCAGCAGCTTAGAGGGTTTGCTTTATGGCTACACCTTC.